The clone carrying this TCR beta chain came up once. This entry belongs to a study of blood T cell repertoires in COVID-19. Study context: Researchers got acute and convalescent COVID-19 samples from the United States, Italy and Spain.

Per the original data handling: Amplification with reference gene primers provided the estimates of nucleated cell counts. Profiled with immunoSEQ multiplex PCR; TCRdb holds only in-frame clones, not every one. The DNA was the basis for D and trimming; V, J and clone size are from that table. The sample has 180,000 or so clones; around four fifths are singletons. The study recruited people aged roughly 18 to 89 years across 20 to 30 US areas. For recovered donors of Cohort 3, there were two negative PCRs, clearance, or symptom resolution. Trimming at V came to 10 bases and at J to 9 bases, leaving 13 bases not matched to a gene. Germline V gene data show CDR1 as SNHLY and CDR2 as FYNNEI. This CDR3 comprises 14 residues.

The J gene is TRBJ2-1, the V gene TRBV2; 9 bases map to TRBD1. Sequenced material: PBMCs or T cells enriched from blood (not recorded which). The sequence derives from a woman aged 45-65 years who had recovered from COVID-19. CDR3 DNA: TGTGCCACTTATCCGGGACAGGGTTTCAGTGAGCAGTTCTTC. It encodes CATYPGQGFSEQFF.